The clone carrying this TCR beta chain came up a few times. TCRdb itself ran the 5' RACE reads through MiXCR, one entry per CDR3 protein. Of 450,000 to 650,000 distinct CDR3 sequences listed, just over 20% are singletons. This entry comes from a study of T cells after yellow fever vaccination. Germline CDR1 ENHRY, CDR2 SYGVKD. Trimming removed 0 bases at V and 4 bases at J, with 11 bases between. CDR3 length equals 15 residues. The V gene is TRBV10-3, the J gene TRBJ2-3; D is possibly TRBD1 (7 bases). The source material was PBMCs, sampled approximately 22 days after the first yellow fever vaccination. The receptor was derived from a man between 18 and 29 years old who received the YFV17D yellow fever vaccine. The DNA for the CDR3 is TGTGCCATCAGTGAGTCCAGGGGGGAGGCAGATACGCAGTATTTT. Its translation: CAISESRGEADTQYF.